This TCR beta chain stems from a study of T-cell reconstitution after alpha-beta-depleted transplantation in children. The CDR3 consists of 13 residues. The V end lost 0 bases, the J end lost 0 bases, and 4 bases lay between the germline ends. From germline, CDR1 is DFQATT and CDR2 SNEGSKA (reference sequence). For TCRbeta, the library was prepared with unique molecular identifiers. MiXCR, applied by TCRdb to the PCR reads, yields one record per CDR3 protein. Of 250,000 to 300,000 distinct CDR3 sequences in the sample, approximately 9.8% were seen once. This clonotype has just a few counts. The origin of this receptor is a human donor who donated a stem cell graft to a child with SCID. V and J are TRBV20-1 and TRBJ2-3; D gene uncertain. Sequencing was performed on PBMCs from the stem cell graft donor, taken from the stem cell graft. CDR3 amino acids: CSAREASTDTQYF. Here the CDR3 DNA reads TGCAGTGCTAGAGAGGCGAGCACAGATACGCAGTATTTT.